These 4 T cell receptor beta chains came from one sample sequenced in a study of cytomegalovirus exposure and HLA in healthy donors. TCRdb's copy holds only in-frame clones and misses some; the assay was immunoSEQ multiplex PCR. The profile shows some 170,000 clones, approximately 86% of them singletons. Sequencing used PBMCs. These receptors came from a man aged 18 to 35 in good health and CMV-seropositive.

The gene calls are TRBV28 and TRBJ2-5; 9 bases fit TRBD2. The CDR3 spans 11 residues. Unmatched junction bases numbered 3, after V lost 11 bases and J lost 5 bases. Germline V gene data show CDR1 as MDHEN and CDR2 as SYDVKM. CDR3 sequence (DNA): TGTGCCCTACTAGCGGGCGAGACCCAGTACTTC. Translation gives CALLAGETQYF.

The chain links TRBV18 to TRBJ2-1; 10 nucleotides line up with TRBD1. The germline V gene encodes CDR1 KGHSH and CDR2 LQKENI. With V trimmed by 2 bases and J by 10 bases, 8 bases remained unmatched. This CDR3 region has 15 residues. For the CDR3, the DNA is TGTGCCAGCTCACCAAGGGGACAGGGGCTACTAGAGCAGTTCTTC. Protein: CASSPRGQGLLEQFF.

The chain's CDR3 is CASGQVPNYGYTF. Written as DNA, the CDR3 is TGTGCCAGTGGACAGGTCCCTAACTATGGCTACACCTTC. The chain carries TRBV19 and TRBJ1-2; 7 bases align to TRBD1. The CDR3 loop spans 13 amino acids. V was pared by 8 bases and J by 0 bases, with 3 bases of the junction left unmatched. The germline gives CDR1 LNHDA, CDR2 SQIVND (reference sequence).

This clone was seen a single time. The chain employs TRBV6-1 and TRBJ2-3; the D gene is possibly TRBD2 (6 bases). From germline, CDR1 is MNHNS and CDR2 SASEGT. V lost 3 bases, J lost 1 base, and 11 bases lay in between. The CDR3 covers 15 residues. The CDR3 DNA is TGTGCCAGCAGTGACGTTAGCGGAGGCACAGATACGCAGTATTTT. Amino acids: CASSDVSGGTDTQYF.